This T cell receptor beta chain was sequenced in a study of blood T cell repertoires in COVID-19. On the study more broadly: PBMCs, B-cell-depleted T cells, or T cells provided the cDNA or gDNA that made up the material.

CDR3 length equals 16 residues. Cohorts were assigned according to the clinical history that participants reported. As handled by the study authors: Estimated nucleated cell counts came from reference gene primer amplification. Assay: immunoSEQ multiplex PCR; the TCRdb copy retains only in-frame clones and omits some. The V and J calls and clone size were taken over from that table, and D and trimming were inferred from the DNA. The table lists over 200,000 clones, more than 75% of them singletons. The chain links TRBV1 to TRBJ2-5; the tabulated D call, TRBD2, remains unverified against the DNA. TRBV1 is shown as a pseudogene. The specimen was PBMCs or T cells enriched from blood (not recorded which). The TCR was taken from a man aged 18 to 29 who had recovered from COVID-19. The CDR3 region has the DNA TGCACCAGCAGCCAAGATCTGGGACTAGCGGGAGAGACCCAGTACTTC. Translated, it gives CTSSQDLGLAGETQYF.